This T cell receptor (beta chain) emerged from a study of T cell responses to AZD1222 COVID-19 vaccine. With 2 bases removed from V and 2 bases from J, the gap between germline ends came to 12 bases. Looked up from germline, CDR1 is SGHTA and CDR2 is FQGNSA. CDR3 length: 15 amino acids. General observations from the study: Sampled repertoires all dated from after the peak T cell response. Spike-specific TCR breadth rose after two AZD1222 doses, and depth rose as well.

Generated by immunoSEQ multiplex PCR, the TCRdb table keeps only in-frame clones and is missing some. The sample has around 100,000 clones; 89% are singletons. Points on this clone: Its antigen is as yet unknown.

The material sequenced was peripheral blood, taken on day 0 of AZD1222 vaccination. The chain is built from TRBV7-2 and TRBJ1-2; no clear D. The sequence derives from an adult in good health. The CDR3 nucleotides are TGTGCCAGCAGCTTATATTTCGGCACAAACTATGGCTACACCTTC. It codes for CASSLYFGTNYGYTF.